The 20 T cell receptor beta chains listed next were all sequenced from one sample in a study of human T cells and chemical hapten exposure. TCRdb reprocessed the RACE reads via MiXCR and lists one record per CDR3 protein. The repertoire holds about 380,000 distinct CDR3 sequences, with about 4.8% as singletons. Time point defined: patch test 1, 2 weeks after DPC sensitization. Treatment here: therapeutic diphenylcyclopropenone sensitization with weekly scalp DPC. The sample here was whole blood, taken in connection with sensitization to the hapten diphenylcyclopropenone (DPC). The source is a woman in her 50s with alopecia areata. Some clones in this sample may be carry-over from other donors' samples.

This clonotype has at least ten counts. The chain couples TRBV27 to TRBJ2-3, with D tentatively TRBD2 (6 bases). The germline gives CDR1 MNHEY, CDR2 SMNVEV (reference sequence). The length of the CDR3 is 16 residues. Trimming took 3 bases from V and 0 from J, leaving 13 bases between them. CDR3 sequence (DNA): TGTGCCAGCAGTTTTGGCGGGATTCATAGCACAGATACGCAGTATTTT. It encodes CASSFGGIHSTDTQYF.

This rearrangement joins TRBV6-5 to TRBJ2-1; 7 nucleotides match TRBD1. With V trimmed by 3 bases and J by 2 bases, 7 bases remained unmatched. The CDR3 covers 16 residues. Germline V lookup: CDR1 MNHEY, CDR2 SVGAGI. CDR3: CASSYSGQGAYNEQFF. CDR3 coding DNA: TGTGCCAGCAGTTATTCAGGTCAGGGGGCCTACAATGAGCAGTTCTTC.

This clonotype was seen more than once but under ten times. The chain uses TRBV28 and TRBJ2-3; D is uncertain. Trimming shortened V by 3 bases and J by 5 bases, and 9 bases separated the two germline ends. CDR3 length: 13 residues. CDR1 is MDHEN and CDR2 is SYDVKM in the germline V gene. This CDR3 reads CASSLVNQDTQYF. The DNA of the CDR3 is TGTGCCAGCAGTTTGGTAAACCAAGATACGCAGTATTTT.

This clonotype was seen a handful of times. This chain joins TRBV20-1 and TRBJ2-3; unclear D gene. The CDR3 length is 14 residues. The germline V gene has CDR1 DFQATT and CDR2 SNEGSKA (reference sequence). The V and J ends lost 0 bases and 2 bases respectively, with 9 bases between them. The CDR3 protein is CSARDPSFTDTQYF. CDR3 DNA: TGCAGTGCTAGAGATCCTAGTTTCACAGATACGCAGTATTTT.

This clonotype appeared a few times. The chain has TRBV6-2 or TRBV6-3 and TRBJ2-1, with D perhaps assigned TRBD1 or TRBD2 (5 bases each). Deletions cut 5 bases from V and 7 bases from J, with 15 bases between. Germline CDR1 MNHEY, CDR2 SVGEGT. The length of the CDR3 is 14 residues. The CDR3 coding sequence is TGTGCCAGCAGTCGGGACCAGATCCAGAATGAGCAGTTCTTC. Translating gives CASSRDQIQNEQFF.

This clonotype was observed at least ten times. V usage is TRBV7-2 and J usage is TRBJ1-2, with 8 bases that match TRBD1. The V gene end was trimmed by 7 bases and the J gene end by 0 bases; junction bases not matched to a gene: 4. CDR1 and CDR2 (germline): SGHTA, FQGNSA. The CDR3 loop spans 14 amino acids. CDR3 DNA sequence: TGTGCCAGCAACGCAGGGGGCCCTAACTATGGCTACACCTTC. Amino acids: CASNAGGPNYGYTF.

This clonotype was found many times. This sequence joins TRBV5-4 and TRBJ1-1, with D possibly being TRBD1 (5 bases). The CDR3 is 12 amino acids. Trimming left V 7 bases short and J 4 bases short, with 11 bases between. Per the germline V gene, CDR1 is SGHNT and CDR2 is YYREEE (reference sequence). The CDR3 loop reads CASGGRSTEAFF. The CDR3 DNA sequence: TGTGCCAGCGGGGGACGGAGCACTGAAGCTTTCTTT.

The chain couples TRBV4-3 to TRBJ2-3; 10 nucleotides match TRBD2. The CDR3 length is 18 residues. The V gene end was trimmed by 0 bases and the J gene end by 5 bases; junction bases not matched to a gene: 11. Germline CDR1 is LGHNA and CDR2 is YSLEER. CDR3 coding DNA: TGCGCCAGCAGCCAAGATGGGCCAGCGGGAGGGCCGCGAGATACGCAGTATTTT. Its translation: CASSQDGPAGGPRDTQYF.

The chain joins TRBV13 to TRBJ1-1; no firm D call. V was shortened by 5 bases and J by 7 bases, with 11 bases between the two germline ends. The CDR3 runs to 12 residues. Germline V lookup: CDR1 PRHDT, CDR2 FYEKMQ (reference sequence). CDR3 protein: CASSPTWVEAFF. In DNA form, the CDR3 reads TGTGCCAGCAGCCCAACCTGGGTTGAAGCTTTCTTT. Complete variable domain (other parts from reference TRBV13 and TRBJ1-1): AAGVIQSPRHLIKEKRETATLKCYPIPRHDTVYWYQQGPGQDPQFLISFYEKMQSDKGSIPDRFSAQQFSDYHSELNMSSLELGDSALYFCASSPTWVEAFFGQGTRLTVV.

There are many counts of this clonotype. V and J are TRBV28 and TRBJ2-7, with unresolved D. V lost 3 bases and J lost 4, with 10 bases in between. The germline V gene encodes CDR1 MDHEN and CDR2 SYDVKM. The CDR3 spans 13 residues. CDR3 in amino acids: CASSFRTPYEQYF. DNA of the CDR3: TGTGCCAGCAGTTTTCGGACCCCATACGAGCAGTACTTC.

In this sample, this clonotype turned up many times. The rearrangement joins TRBV24-1 to TRBJ2-7; D ambiguous. V was pared by 6 bases and J by 9 bases, with 8 bases between. This CDR3 spans 10 amino acids. The V gene's germline CDR1 is KGHDR and CDR2 SFDVKD. CDR3 DNA sequence: TGTGCCACCAGTTGGCCGGGGCAGTACTTC. Protein product: CATSWPGQYF.

This clonotype was observed a few times. The chain has TRBV7-2 and TRBJ1-1; D perhaps matches TRBD1 (6 bases). CDR1 is SGHTA, CDR2 FQGNSA, per germline. V lost 5 bases and J 3 bases, leaving 10 bases between the germline ends. The CDR3 runs 13 residues. In DNA form, the CDR3 reads TGTGCCAGCAGCACACAGGGTTACACTGAAGCTTTCTTT. Translated, it gives CASSTQGYTEAFF.

This clonotype was found many times. CDR3 loop: CSARLGLAEISYEQYF. For the CDR3, the DNA is TGCAGTGCTAGATTAGGACTAGCGGAAATTTCCTACGAGCAGTACTTC. The chain couples TRBV20-1 to TRBJ2-7; 10 nucleotides line up with TRBD2. CDR3 size: 16 residues. Trimming cost V 2 bases and J 1 base; bases outside gene matches: 8. Germline V gene sequence: CDR1 DFQATT, CDR2 SNEGSKA (reference sequence).

This clonotype has a handful of counts. The gene calls are TRBV4-1 and TRBJ1-2; 7 nucleotides align to TRBD1. Germline V lookup: CDR1 MGHRA, CDR2 YSYEKL. This CDR3 is 16 amino acids long. J was trimmed by 7 bases and V by 2 bases; bases with no gene match: 13. CDR3 bases: TGCGCCAGCAGCCAACAGCCGGGACAGCCTGGCTCTGGCTACACCTTC. Protein sequence: CASSQQPGQPGSGYTF.

This clonotype was counted at least ten times. The chain couples TRBV5-1 to TRBJ1-4, with 10 bases matching TRBD1. CDR1 and CDR2 from the germline V gene are SGHRS and YFSETQ. The CDR3 spans 14 residues. The ends lost 5 bases at V and 8 bases at J; junction bases unmatched: 6. The CDR3 sequence is CASSSGTGDEKLFF. For the CDR3, the DNA is TGCGCCAGCAGTTCCGGGACAGGGGACGAAAAACTGTTTTTT.

This clonotype was counted a few times. At one end the junction does not follow the germline gene, possibly because of a read error. V usage is TRBV5-1 and J usage is TRBJ2-3; the D is unclear. Germline V gene sequence: CDR1 SGHRS, CDR2 YFSETQ. The CDR3 spans 13 residues. This CDR3 is CASRLESRDTQYF. CDR3 DNA: TGCGCCAGCAGATTGGAATCGCGAGATACGCAGTATTTT.

This rearrangement joins TRBV12-5 to TRBJ2-3; 8 bases line up with TRBD2. CDR3 length: 15 amino acids. Germline V gene data show CDR1 as LGHNT and CDR2 as FRNRAP. V trimming: 5 bases; J trimming: 2 bases; junction bases outside the gene matches: 6. This CDR3 is CASGPGTRDTDTQYF. The CDR3 DNA sequence: TGTGCTAGTGGTCCCGGGACTAGAGACACAGATACGCAGTATTTT.

This clonotype was observed at least ten times. The chain combines TRBV5-6 with TRBJ2-3; D possibly corresponds to TRBD1 (5 bases). In germline, CDR1 is SGHDT, CDR2 YYEEEE. This CDR3 region has 14 residues. The V and J ends lost 1 base and 2 bases respectively, with 8 bases between them. The CDR3 coding sequence is TGTGCCAGCAGCTTGAAGGGGAACACAGATACGCAGTATTTT. Translating gives CASSLKGNTDTQYF. The full variable domain, with the rest looked up from reference TRBV5-6 and TRBJ2-3, is DAGVTQSPTHLIKTRGQQVTLRCSPKSGHDTVSWYQQALGQGPQFIFQYYEEEERQRGNFPDRFSGHQFPNYSSELNVNALLLGDSALYLCASSLKGNTDTQYFGPGTRLTVL.

This clonotype appeared a few times. V usage is TRBV18 and J usage is TRBJ2-3; 12 bases agree with TRBD2. Germline V CDR1 and CDR2: KGHSH, LQKENI. The V gene end was trimmed by 0 bases and the J gene end by 1 base; junction bases not matched to a gene: 8. CDR3 size: 19 residues. CDR3: CASSPPLAGGPIGTDTQYF. In nucleotides, the CDR3 is TGTGCCAGCTCACCACCGCTAGCGGGAGGGCCTATTGGCACAGATACGCAGTATTTT. The whole variable domain, filled in from reference TRBV18 and TRBJ2-3, reads NAGVMQNPRHLVRRRGQEARLRCSPMKGHSHVYWYRQLPEEGLKFMVYLQKENIIDESGMPKERFSAEFPKEGPSILRIQQVVRGDSAAYFCASSPPLAGGPIGTDTQYFGPGTRLTVL.

This clonotype has a count of ten or more. The genes are TRBV4-1 and TRBJ1-1; maybe TRBD1 (5 bases). Germline lookup yields CDR1 MGHRA and CDR2 YSYEKL. The germline V and J ends were trimmed by 0 bases and 4 bases, with 15 bases remaining between them. CDR3 length: 16 amino acids. CDR3 nucleotides: TGCGCCAGCAGCCAAGATCCAGGGTGGTTTGGCACTGAAGCTTTCTTT. Translating gives CASSQDPGWFGTEAFF.